A single sample gave rise to the 6 T cell receptor beta chains below, sequenced in a study of T cells in Graves' hyperthyroidism and ophthalmopathy. What was amplified from RNA transcripts were TCR beta CDR3 regions. HTBI primers were used for first-round RT-PCR of the TCR CDR3. TCRdb itself ran the multiplex PCR reads through MiXCR, one entry per CDR3 protein. The sample gives 700,000 or so distinct CDR3 sequences, around 17% of which show up once; under 8.5% is in the top ten. The sample taken for sequencing was blood. The source of these receptors is a man aged 18-30 years with Graves' hyperthyroidism.

This clonotype showed up just a few times. The chain combines TRBV7-2 with TRBJ2-7, with D unresolved. The germline gives CDR1 SGHTA, CDR2 FQGNSA. V gave up 1 base and J gave up 4 bases, with 14 bases separating them. CDR3 size: 15 residues. Written as DNA, the CDR3 is TGTGCCAGCAGCTTAGATCCCAGGCTGGCGTACGAGCAGTACTTC. Amino acids: CASSLDPRLAYEQYF.

In its sample, this clonotype was seen many times. CDR3 protein: CASSQGTFTNTGELFF. The CDR3 nucleotides read TGTGCCAGCTCTCAGGGGACATTCACGAACACCGGGGAGCTGTTTTTT. The chain couples TRBV18 to TRBJ2-2; weak D call: TRBD1 (6 bases). There are 16 residues in the CDR3. CDR1 and CDR2 from the germline V gene are KGHSH and LQKENI. The V end lost 6 bases, the J end lost 0 bases, and 14 bases lay between the germline ends.

This clonotype was observed at least ten times. V usage is TRBV2 and J usage is TRBJ2-1; TRBD2 aligns across 9 bases. Trimming cost V 8 bases and J 0 bases; bases outside gene matches: 14. Germline V gene sequence: CDR1 SNHLY, CDR2 FYNNEI. The CDR3 sequence is 18 residues long. The DNA for the CDR3 is TGTGCCAGCGTCCCTCCGGGACTAGCTCGGAGCTCCTACAATGAGCAGTTCTTC. It codes for CASVPPGLARSSYNEQFF.

This clonotype was detected ten times or more. V is TRBV30 and J is TRBJ2-3; D assignment may be TRBD1 or TRBD2 (6 bases each). This CDR3 contains 15 residues. Trimming took 1 base from V and 2 from J, leaving 13 bases between them. Germline CDR1 GTSNPN, CDR2 SVGIG (reference sequence). The CDR3 DNA reads TGTGCCTGGAGTGAACTGCGGGACATCACAGATACGCAGTATTTT. It codes for CAWSELRDITDTQYF.

This clonotype has only a few counts. The CDR3 reads CASTPSGRAPYEQYF. The CDR3 DNA reads TGTGCCAGCACTCCTAGCGGGAGGGCCCCCTACGAGCAGTACTTC. J is TRBJ2-7 and V is TRBV7-9; TRBD2 matches 12 bases. Germline V gene sequence: CDR1 SEHNR, CDR2 FQNEAQ (reference sequence). V gave up 7 bases and J gave up 2 bases; unmatched junction bases: 6. The CDR3 has 15 amino acids.

In this sample, this clonotype turned up many times. The chain uses TRBV28 and TRBJ2-1; 10 bases line up with TRBD1. Losses at the gene ends were 6 bases for V and 6 bases for J; bases not matched to a gene: 8. This CDR3 contains 15 residues. Per germline, CDR1 MDHEN and CDR2 SYDVKM. The CDR3 region is CASRASWTGGNEQFF. The CDR3 DNA is TGTGCCAGCAGAGCCTCTTGGACAGGGGGCAATGAGCAGTTCTTC.